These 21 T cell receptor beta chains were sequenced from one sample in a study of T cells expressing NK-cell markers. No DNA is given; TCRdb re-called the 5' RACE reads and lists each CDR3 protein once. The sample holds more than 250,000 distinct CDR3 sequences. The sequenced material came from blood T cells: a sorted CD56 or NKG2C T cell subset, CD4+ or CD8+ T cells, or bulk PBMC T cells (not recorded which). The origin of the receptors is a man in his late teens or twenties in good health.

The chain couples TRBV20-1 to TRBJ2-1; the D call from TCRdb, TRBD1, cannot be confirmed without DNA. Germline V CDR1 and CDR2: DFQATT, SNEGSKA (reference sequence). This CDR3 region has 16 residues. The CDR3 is CSARDHRPQGYNEQFF.

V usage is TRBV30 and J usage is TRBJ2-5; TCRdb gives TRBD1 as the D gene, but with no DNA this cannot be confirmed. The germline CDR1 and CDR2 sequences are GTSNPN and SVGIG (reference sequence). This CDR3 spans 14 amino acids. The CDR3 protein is CAWSTTKRPGTQYF.

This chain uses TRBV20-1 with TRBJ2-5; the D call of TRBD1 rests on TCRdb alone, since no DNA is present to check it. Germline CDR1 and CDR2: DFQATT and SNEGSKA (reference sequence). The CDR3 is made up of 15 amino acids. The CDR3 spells CSARLWDRGQETQYF.

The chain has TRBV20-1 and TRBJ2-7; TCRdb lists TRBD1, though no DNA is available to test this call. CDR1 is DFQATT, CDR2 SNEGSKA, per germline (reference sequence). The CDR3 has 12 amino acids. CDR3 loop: CSAHLFGYEQYF.

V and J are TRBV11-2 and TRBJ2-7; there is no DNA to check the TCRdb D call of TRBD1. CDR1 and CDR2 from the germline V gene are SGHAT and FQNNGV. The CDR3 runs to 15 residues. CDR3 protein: CASSLGQGIVHEQYF. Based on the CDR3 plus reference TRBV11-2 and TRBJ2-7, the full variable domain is EAGVAQSPRYKIIEKRQSVAFWCNPISGHATLYWYQQILGQGPKLLIQFQNNGVVDDSQLPKDRFSAERLKGVDSTLKIQPAKLEDSAVYLCASSLGQGIVHEQYFGPGTRLTVT.

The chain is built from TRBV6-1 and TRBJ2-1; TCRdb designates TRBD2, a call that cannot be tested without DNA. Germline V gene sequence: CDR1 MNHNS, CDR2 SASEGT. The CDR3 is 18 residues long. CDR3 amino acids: CASSLTLGSGGPGNEQFF.

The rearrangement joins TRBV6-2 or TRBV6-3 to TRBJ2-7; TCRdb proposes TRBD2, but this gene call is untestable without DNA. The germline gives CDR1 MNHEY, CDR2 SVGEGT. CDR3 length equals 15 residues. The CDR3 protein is CASSRIAGERSEQYF.

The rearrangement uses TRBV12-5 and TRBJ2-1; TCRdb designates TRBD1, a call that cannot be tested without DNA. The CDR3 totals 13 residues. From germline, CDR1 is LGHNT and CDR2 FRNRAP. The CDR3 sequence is CASETGTGGKQFF.

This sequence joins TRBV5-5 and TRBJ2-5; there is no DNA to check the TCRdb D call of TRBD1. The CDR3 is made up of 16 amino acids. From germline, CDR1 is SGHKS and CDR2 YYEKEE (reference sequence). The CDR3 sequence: CASSFGTGGRIETQYF.

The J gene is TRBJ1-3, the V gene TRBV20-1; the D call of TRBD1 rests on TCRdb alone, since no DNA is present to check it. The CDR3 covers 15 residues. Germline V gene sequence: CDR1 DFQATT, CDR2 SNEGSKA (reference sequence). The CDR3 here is CSATTDSRSGNTIYF.

The CDR3 loop is CASSLVQREGLDTQYF. The rearrangement uses TRBV7-6 and TRBJ2-3; the D gene TCRdb calls, TRBD2, cannot be checked with no DNA. Germline CDR1 reads SGHVS; CDR2 reads FNYEAQ. CDR3 length equals 16 residues.

The CDR3 sequence is CASSLVQGAPTGELFF. The chain links TRBV11-2 to TRBJ2-2; the D call of TRBD1 rests on TCRdb alone, since no DNA is present to check it. The CDR3 contains 16 residues. From germline, CDR1 is SGHAT and CDR2 FQNNGV.

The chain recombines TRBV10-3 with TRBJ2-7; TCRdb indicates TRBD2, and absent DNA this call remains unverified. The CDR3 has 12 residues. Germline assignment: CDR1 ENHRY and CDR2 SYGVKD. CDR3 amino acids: CAIKDGGNEQYF.

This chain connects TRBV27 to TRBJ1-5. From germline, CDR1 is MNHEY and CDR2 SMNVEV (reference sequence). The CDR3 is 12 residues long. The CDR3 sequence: CASSFLNGPQHF.

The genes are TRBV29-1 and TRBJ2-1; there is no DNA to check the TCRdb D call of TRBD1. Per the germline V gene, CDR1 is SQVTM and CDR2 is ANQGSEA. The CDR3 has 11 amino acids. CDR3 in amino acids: CSARRGNEQFF.

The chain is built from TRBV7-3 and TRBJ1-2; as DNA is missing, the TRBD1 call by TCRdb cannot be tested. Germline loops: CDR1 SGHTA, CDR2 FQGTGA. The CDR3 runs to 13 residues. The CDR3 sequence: CASSPGVTYGYTF. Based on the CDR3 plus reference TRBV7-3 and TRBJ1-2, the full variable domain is GAGVSQTPSNKVTEKGKYVELRCDPISGHTALYWYRQSLGQGPEFLIYFQGTGAADDSGLPNDRFFAVRPEGSVSTLKIQRTERGDSAVYLCASSPGVTYGYTFGSGTRLTVV.

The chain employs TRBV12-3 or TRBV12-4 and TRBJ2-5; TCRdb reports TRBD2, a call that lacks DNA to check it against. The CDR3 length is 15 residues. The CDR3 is CASSFTGGRQETQYF.

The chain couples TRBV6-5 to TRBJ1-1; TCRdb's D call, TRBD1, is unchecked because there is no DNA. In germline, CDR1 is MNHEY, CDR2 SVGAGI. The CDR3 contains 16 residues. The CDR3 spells CASSYVTGNMNTEAFF.

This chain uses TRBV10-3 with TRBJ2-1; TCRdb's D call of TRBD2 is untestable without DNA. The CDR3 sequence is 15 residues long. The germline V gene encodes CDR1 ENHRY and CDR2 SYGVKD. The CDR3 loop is CAISEPGGSWDEQFF.

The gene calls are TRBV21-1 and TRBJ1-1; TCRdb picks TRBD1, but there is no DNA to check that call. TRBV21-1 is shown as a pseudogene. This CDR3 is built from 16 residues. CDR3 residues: CASSTYGRGRGTEAFF.

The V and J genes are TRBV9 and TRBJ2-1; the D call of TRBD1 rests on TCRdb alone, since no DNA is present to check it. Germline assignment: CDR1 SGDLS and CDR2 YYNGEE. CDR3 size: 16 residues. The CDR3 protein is CASSVDPQPSYNEQFF.